The rows below give T cell receptor beta chains drawn from one sample of a study of OX40 agonist ivuxolimab in advanced cancers. Profiling relied on immunoSEQ multiplex PCR, and the TCRdb table lists in-frame clones only, not all of them. This table has approximately 82,000 clones, 85% to 90% appearing once. The sequences come from CD4+ or CD8+ T cells sorted from blood, collected in a trial of the OX40 agonist ivuxolimab. Receptors were obtained from an adult with an advanced solid tumor such as melanoma, head and neck, liver or kidney cancer. The CDR3 runs from the conserved cysteine through the conserved F or W. D genes are given only for firm matches. Rows may omit the clone size; those that give it use once, few, many or a size class.

>TRBD1|once|TRBV7-9|TRBJ1-2
TGTGCCAGCAGCCCGGACAGGTCGGGTGGCTACACCTTC
CASSPDRSGGYTF
>TRBD2|NA|TRBV7-3|TRBJ2-1
TGTGCCAGCAGCCCAACAGCGGGAGCCTACAATGAGCAGTTCTTC
CASSPTAGAYNEQFF
>NA|NA|TRBV6-5|TRBJ1-1
TGTGCCAGCAGTTACTCGATGGGGGGCTCTGAAGCTTTCTTT
CASSYSMGGSEAFF
>TRBD1|NA|TRBV5-1|TRBJ1-2
TGCGCCAGCAGCACGGTCCCGGGACAGGGCTCTGTACGAACCACTAACTATGGCTACACCTTC
CASSTVPGQGSVRTTNYGYTF
>TRBD1|NA|TRBV6-1|TRBJ2-1
TGTGCCACTCTAGACAGGGCGGACAATGAGCAGTTCTTC
CATLDRADNEQFF
>NA|few|TRBV19|TRBJ2-6
TGTGCCAGCGCAGGCACCTCTGGGGCCAACGTCCTGACTTTC
CASAGTSGANVLTF
>NA|NA|TRBV4-3|TRBJ2-7
TGCGCCAGCAGCCGAGGGGTGGGGGGAGGCGAGCAGTACTTC
CASSRGVGGGEQYF
>NA|NA|TRBV19|TRBJ2-1
TGTGCCAGTAGTAAGGGATCCTGGGGAGGGGGAAGCTCCTACAATGAGCAGTTCTTC
CASSKGSWGGGSSYNEQFF
>TRBD2|NA|TRBV7-6|TRBJ2-6
TGTGCCAGCAGCAACCCAGTAGCGGGGGAGAGCTCTGGGGCCAACGTCCTGACTTTC
CASSNPVAGESSGANVLTF
>NA|NA|TRBV7-9|TRBJ2-6
TGTGCCAGCAGGGGGTTAGGTGGGGCCAACGTCCTGACTTTC
CASRGLGGANVLTF
>NA|NA|TRBV9|TRBJ2-4
TGTGCCAGCAGCGTAGGTGGGGCCAAAAACATTCAGTACTTC
CASSVGGAKNIQYF
>NA|few|TRBV7-3|TRBJ1-1
TGTGCCAGCAGCGAAGAAGGGGGCACTGAAGCTTTCTTT
CASSEEGGTEAFF
>TRBD2|NA|TRBV5-1|TRBJ2-3
TGCGCCAGCAGCGCGGGACTAGCCAACACAGATACGCAGTATTTT
CASSAGLANTDTQYF
>TRBD1|few|TRBV7-2|TRBJ1-3
TGTGCCAGCAGCCTCAGGGGGCAGTTAGGAGTAGGCTCTGGAAACACCATATATTTT
CASSLRGQLGVGSGNTIYF
>NA|NA|TRBV7-3|TRBJ2-7
TGTGCCAGCAGCCCCCGGAGGGGCCCGTCCACGAGCAATTACGAGCAGTACTTC
CASSPRRGPSTSNYEQYF
>NA|NA|TRBV9|TRBJ2-5
TGTGCCAGCAGCAAGACAGGGAGGTTAGAGACCCAGTACTTC
CASSKTGRLETQYF
>NA|NA|TRBV10-3|TRBJ2-5
TGTGCCATCAGTGTGGCTGACATACACGAGACCCAGTACTTC
CAISVADIHETQYF
>TRBD2|NA|TRBV2|TRBJ2-5
TGTGCCAGCAGAGAGCGGGAGAAGGGGGAGACCCAGTACTTC
CASREREKGETQYF
>NA|NA|TRBV5-1|TRBJ1-6
TGCGCCAGCAGCCCGCAGGTAGAAGGTTCACCCCTCCACTTT
CASSPQVEGSPLHF
>NA|few|TRBV4-3|TRBJ1-4
TGCGCCAGCAGCCAAGTTGGAACAGGGTCGGGTGAAAAACTGTTTTTT
CASSQVGTGSGEKLFF
>NA|NA|TRBV6-9|TRBJ2-7
TGTGCCAGCAGTTATTCATGGGTGGGCAGGGAGCCCTACGAGCAGTACTTC
CASSYSWVGREPYEQYF
>NA|NA|TRBV27|TRBJ2-5
TGTGCCAGCAGTTCAGTGGACCGGGCCCAGTACTTC
CASSSVDRAQYF
>NA|NA|TRBV6-6|TRBJ1-5
TGTGCCAGCAGTTTGACAGTCAATCAGCCCCAGCATTTT
CASSLTVNQPQHF
>TRBD2|few|TRBV11-1|TRBJ2-7
TGTGCCAGCAGCTTAGGGCTCACAGGCGGGAGGATAGACGAGCAGTACTTC
CASSLGLTGGRIDEQYF
>TRBD1|NA|TRBV7-2|TRBJ2-7
TGTGCCAGCAGCACCACCGGGACAGGGCCCCACGAGCAGTACTTC
CASSTTGTGPHEQYF
>NA|NA|TRBV6-5|TRBJ2-7
TGTGCCAGCAGTTACAGTGGGGGCAGCTCCTACGAGCAGTACTTC
CASSYSGGSSYEQYF
>TRBD2|NA|TRBV28|TRBJ2-1
TGTGCCAGCAGCCCTCCCGTGTACGCGGGAGGGCCACATGAGCAGTTCTTC
CASSPPVYAGGPHEQFF
>NA|NA|TRBV5-1|TRBJ2-3
TGCGCCAGCAGCTTGGGGCCAGGGGCGGTAGATACGCAGTATTTT
CASSLGPGAVDTQYF
>TRBD1|once|TRBV5-1|TRBJ2-2
TGCGCCAGCAGCAGGGACAGGGGAGGCACCGGGGAGCTGTTTTTT
CASSRDRGGTGELFF
>NA|once|TRBV7-2|TRBJ1-1
TGTGCCAGCAGCTTAACCCTGAGGAACACTGAAGCTTTCTTT
CASSLTLRNTEAFF
>NA|NA|TRBV13|TRBJ1-1
TGTGCCAGCAGCTTAACGGTACGGGACACTGAAGCTTTCTTT
CASSLTVRDTEAFF
>TRBD1|NA|TRBV19|TRBJ2-7
TGTGCCAGTAGTATTGGGACAGCCTCCTACGAGCAGTACTTC
CASSIGTASYEQYF
>TRBD1|once|TRBV19|TRBJ2-5
TGTGCCAGTAGTCGACTCGGGACAGGGGGCGCCGAGACCCAGTACTTC
CASSRLGTGGAETQYF
>NA|once|TRBV19|TRBJ1-5
TGTGCCAGTAGTACGCCGGGACAATTCTCTCGTGGGCAGCCCCAGCATTTT
CASSTPGQFSRGQPQHF
>NA|few|TRBV28|TRBJ2-1
TGTGCCAGCAGTTCCAGGGGGGGCTCCTACAATGAGCAGTTCTTC
CASSSRGGSYNEQFF
>TRBD1|NA|TRBV19|TRBJ1-5
TGTGCCAGTAGTCCCGCCCCCGGGACAGTGTCTCAGCCCCAGCATTTT
CASSPAPGTVSQPQHF
>TRBD2|NA|TRBV7-6|TRBJ2-1
TGTGCCAGCAGCCTAAGAACCCCGACTAGCGAGAAACCCTACAATGAGCAGTTCTTC
CASSLRTPTSEKPYNEQFF
>TRBD2|NA|TRBV11-2|TRBJ2-3
TGTGCCAGCAGCAAGGGACTAGCGGGAGGTTTGCCTACGCAGTATTTT
CASSKGLAGGLPTQYF
>NA|NA|TRBV4-3|TRBJ1-4
TGCGCCAGCAGCCAAGATCAACTGGGGGCGCAACATGAAAAACTGTTTTTT
CASSQDQLGAQHEKLFF
>NA|NA|TRBV6-1|TRBJ2-7
TGTGCCAGCGGGGACCCAAAATACGAGCAGTACTTC
CASGDPKYEQYF
>TRBD1|NA|TRBV9|TRBJ2-1
TGTGCCAGCAGCGTTGACAGGGGTGAGCAGTTCTTC
CASSVDRGEQFF
>TRBD1|NA|TRBV6-6|TRBJ2-7
TGTGCCAGCAGTTACTCGGGACAGGGGACCAACGAGCAGTACTTC
CASSYSGQGTNEQYF
>NA|NA|TRBV27|TRBJ2-5
TGTGCCAGCAGTCCCCGACAGGTCCGAGAGACCCAGTACTTC
CASSPRQVRETQYF
>TRBD2|NA|TRBV5-1|TRBJ2-3
TGCGCCAGCAGCTTTAGCGGGAGCACAGATACGCAGTATTTT
CASSFSGSTDTQYF
>NA|NA|TRBV11-2|TRBJ2-1
TGTGCCAGCAGCCGAGACAGAGACAATGAGCAGTTCTTC
CASSRDRDNEQFF